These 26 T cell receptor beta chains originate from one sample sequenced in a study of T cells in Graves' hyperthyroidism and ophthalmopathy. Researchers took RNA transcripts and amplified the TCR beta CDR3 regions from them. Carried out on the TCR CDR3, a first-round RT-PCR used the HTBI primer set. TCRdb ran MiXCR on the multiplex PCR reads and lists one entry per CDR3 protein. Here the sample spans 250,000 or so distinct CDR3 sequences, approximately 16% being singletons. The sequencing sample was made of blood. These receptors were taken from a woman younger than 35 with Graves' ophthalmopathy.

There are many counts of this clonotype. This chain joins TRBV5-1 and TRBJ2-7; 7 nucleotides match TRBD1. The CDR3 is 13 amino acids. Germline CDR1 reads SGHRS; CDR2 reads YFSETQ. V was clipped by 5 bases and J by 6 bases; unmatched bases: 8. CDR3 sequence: CASSLYRGTEQYF. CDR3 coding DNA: TGCGCCAGCAGTTTATACAGGGGAACCGAGCAGTACTTC.

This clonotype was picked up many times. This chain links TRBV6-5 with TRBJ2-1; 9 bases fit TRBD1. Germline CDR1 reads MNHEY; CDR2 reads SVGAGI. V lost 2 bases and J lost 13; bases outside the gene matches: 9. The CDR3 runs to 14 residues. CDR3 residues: CASSYRGQGEVQFF. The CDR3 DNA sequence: TGTGCCAGCAGTTACCGGGGACAGGGCGAAGTACAGTTCTTC.

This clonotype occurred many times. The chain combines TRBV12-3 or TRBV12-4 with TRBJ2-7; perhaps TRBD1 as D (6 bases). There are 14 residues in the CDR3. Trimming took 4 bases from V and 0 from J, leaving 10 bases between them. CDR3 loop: CASSSTGISYEQYF. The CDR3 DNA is TGTGCCAGCAGTTCGACAGGCATCTCCTACGAGCAGTACTTC.

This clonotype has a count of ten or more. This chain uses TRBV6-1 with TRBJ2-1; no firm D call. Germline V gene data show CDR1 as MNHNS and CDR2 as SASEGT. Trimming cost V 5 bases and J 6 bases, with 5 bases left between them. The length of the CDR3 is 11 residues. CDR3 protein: CASSHSNEQFF. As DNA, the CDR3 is TGTGCCAGCAGTCATAGCAATGAGCAGTTCTTC.

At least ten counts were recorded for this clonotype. CDR3 loop: CSAPWGRSYNEQFF. The DNA for the CDR3 is TGCAGTGCTCCATGGGGCAGATCCTACAATGAGCAGTTCTTC. This chain uses TRBV20-1 with TRBJ2-1, with a possible D match to TRBD1 (5 bases). CDR3 length equals 14 residues. V lost 5 bases to trimming and J lost 1 base, with 12 bases between them. The germline CDR1 and CDR2 sequences are DFQATT and SNEGSKA (reference sequence).

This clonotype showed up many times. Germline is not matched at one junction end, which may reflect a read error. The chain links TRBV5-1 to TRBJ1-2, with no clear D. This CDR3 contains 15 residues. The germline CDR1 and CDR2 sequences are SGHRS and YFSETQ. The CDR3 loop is CASSLEERGWYGYTF. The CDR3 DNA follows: TGCGCCAGCAGTTTGGAGGAGCGGGGTTGGTATGGCTACACCTTC.

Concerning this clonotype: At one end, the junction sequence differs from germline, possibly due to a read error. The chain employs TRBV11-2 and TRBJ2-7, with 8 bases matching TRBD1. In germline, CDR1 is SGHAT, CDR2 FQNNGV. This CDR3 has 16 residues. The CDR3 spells CASSPKTGDLSYEQYF. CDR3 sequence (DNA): TGCGCCAGCAGCCCGAAGACAGGGGACCTTTCCTACGAGCAGTACTTC.

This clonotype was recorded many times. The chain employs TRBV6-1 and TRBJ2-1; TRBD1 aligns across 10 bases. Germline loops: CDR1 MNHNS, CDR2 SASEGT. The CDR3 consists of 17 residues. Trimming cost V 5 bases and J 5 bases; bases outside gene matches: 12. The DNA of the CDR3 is TGTGCCAGCAGTCCAACCGTCCGGGACAGGGGCAACAATGAGCAGTTCTTC. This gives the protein CASSPTVRDRGNNEQFF.

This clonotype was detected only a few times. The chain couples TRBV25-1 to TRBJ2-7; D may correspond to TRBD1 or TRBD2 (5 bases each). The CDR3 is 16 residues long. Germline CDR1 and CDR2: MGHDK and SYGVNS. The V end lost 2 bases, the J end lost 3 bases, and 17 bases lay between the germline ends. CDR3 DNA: TGTGCCAGCAGTGAACCCCCCCACGGGGACCTCTACGAGCAGTACTTC. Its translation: CASSEPPHGDLYEQYF.

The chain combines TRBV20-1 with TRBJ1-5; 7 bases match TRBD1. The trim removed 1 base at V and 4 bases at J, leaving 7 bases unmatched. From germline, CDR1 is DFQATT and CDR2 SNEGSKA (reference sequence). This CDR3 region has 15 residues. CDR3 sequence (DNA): TGCAGTGCTAGAGTGATCGTGACAGGGAATCAGCCCCAGCATTTT. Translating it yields CSARVIVTGNQPQHF.

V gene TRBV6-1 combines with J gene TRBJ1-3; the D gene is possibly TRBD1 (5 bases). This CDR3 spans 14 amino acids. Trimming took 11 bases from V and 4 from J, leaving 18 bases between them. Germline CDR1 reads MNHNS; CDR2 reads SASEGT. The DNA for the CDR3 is TGTGCCTCGGGCCAGGGACCTGCAGGAAACACCATATATTTT. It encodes CASGQGPAGNTIYF.

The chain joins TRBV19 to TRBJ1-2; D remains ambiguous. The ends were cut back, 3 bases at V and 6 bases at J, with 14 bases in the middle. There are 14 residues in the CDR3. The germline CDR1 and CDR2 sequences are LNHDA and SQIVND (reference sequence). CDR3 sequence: CASSIGHRVDGYTF. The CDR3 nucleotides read TGTGCCAGTAGTATCGGGCACCGCGTTGATGGCTACACCTTC.

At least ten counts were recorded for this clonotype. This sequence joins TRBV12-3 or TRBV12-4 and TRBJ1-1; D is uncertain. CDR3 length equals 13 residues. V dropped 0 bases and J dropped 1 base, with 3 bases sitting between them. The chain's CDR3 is CASSLAQNTEAFF. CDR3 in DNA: TGTGCCAGCAGTTTAGCACAGAACACTGAAGCTTTCTTT.

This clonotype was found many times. CDR3 loop: CASSSDGGFYGYTF. CDR3 nucleotides: TGTGCCAGCAGCTCCGACGGTGGATTTTATGGCTACACCTTC. The chain has TRBV7-9 and TRBJ1-2, with no clear D. The ends were cut back, 4 bases at V and 5 bases at J, with 14 bases in the middle. This CDR3 spans 14 amino acids. Per germline, CDR1 SEHNR and CDR2 FQNEAQ (reference sequence). The full variable domain, completed using reference TRBV7-9 and TRBJ1-2, is DTGVSQNPRHKITKRGQNVTFRCDPISEHNRLYWYRQTLGQGPEFLTYFQNEAQLEKSRLLSDRFSAERPKGSFSTLEIQRTEQGDSAMYLCASSSDGGFYGYTFGSGTRLTVV.

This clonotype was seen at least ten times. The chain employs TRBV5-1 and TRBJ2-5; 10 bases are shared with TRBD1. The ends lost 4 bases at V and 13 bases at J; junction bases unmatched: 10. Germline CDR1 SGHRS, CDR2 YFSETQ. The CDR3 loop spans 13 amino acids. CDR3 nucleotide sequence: TGCGCCAGCAGCGACCCCGGACAGGGGGTAAGGTACTTC. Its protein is CASSDPGQGVRYF.

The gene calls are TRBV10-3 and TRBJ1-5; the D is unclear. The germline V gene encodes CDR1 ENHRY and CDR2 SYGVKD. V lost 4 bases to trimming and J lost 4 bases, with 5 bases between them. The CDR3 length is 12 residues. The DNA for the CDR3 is TGTGCCATCAGTGGGTCTAATCAGCCCCAGCATTTT. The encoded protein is CAISGSNQPQHF.

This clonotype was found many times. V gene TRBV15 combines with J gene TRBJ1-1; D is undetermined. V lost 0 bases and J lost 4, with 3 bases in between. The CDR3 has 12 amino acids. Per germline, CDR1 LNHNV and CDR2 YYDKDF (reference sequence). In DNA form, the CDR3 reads TGTGCCACCAGCAGAGAGGGCACTGAAGCTTTCTTT. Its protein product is CATSREGTEAFF.

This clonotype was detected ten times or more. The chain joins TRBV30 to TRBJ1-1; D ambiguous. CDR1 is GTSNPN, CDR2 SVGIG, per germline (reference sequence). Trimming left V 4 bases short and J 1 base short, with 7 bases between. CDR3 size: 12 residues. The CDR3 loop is CAWTGWNTEAFF. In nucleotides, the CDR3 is TGTGCCTGGACAGGTTGGAACACTGAAGCTTTCTTT.

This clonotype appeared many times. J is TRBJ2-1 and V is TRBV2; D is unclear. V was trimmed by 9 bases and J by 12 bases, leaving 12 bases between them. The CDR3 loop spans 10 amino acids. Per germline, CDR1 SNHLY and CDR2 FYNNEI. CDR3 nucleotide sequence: TGTGCCAGTTCCCGGGCAGGGCAGTTCTTC. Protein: CASSRAGQFF. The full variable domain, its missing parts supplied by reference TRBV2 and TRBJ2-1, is EPEVTQTPSHQVTQMGQEVILRCVPISNHLYFYWYRQILGQKVEFLVSFYNNEISEKSEIFDDQFSVERPDGSNFTLKIRSTKLEDSAMYFCASSRAGQFFGPGTRLTVL.

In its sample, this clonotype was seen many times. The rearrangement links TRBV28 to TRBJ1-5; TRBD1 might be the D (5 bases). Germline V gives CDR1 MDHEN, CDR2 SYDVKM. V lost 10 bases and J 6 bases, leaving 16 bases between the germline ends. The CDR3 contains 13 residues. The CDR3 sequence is CATNPGGIQPQHF. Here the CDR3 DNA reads TGTGCCACCAATCCGGGGGGAATTCAGCCCCAGCATTTT.

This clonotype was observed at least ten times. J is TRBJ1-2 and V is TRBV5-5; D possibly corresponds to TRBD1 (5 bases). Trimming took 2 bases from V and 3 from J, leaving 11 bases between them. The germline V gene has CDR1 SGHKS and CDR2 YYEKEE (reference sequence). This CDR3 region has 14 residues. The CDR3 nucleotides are TGTGCCAGCAGCTTCCCCGTGGGGGACTATGGCTACACCTTC. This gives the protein CASSFPVGDYGYTF.

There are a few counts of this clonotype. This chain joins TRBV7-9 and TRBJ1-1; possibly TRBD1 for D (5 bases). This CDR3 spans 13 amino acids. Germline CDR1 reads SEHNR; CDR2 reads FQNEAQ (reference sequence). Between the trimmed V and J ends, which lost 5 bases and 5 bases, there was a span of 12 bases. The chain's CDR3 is CASSQWGGTEAFF. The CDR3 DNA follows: TGTGCCAGCAGCCAATGGGGGGGAACTGAAGCTTTCTTT.

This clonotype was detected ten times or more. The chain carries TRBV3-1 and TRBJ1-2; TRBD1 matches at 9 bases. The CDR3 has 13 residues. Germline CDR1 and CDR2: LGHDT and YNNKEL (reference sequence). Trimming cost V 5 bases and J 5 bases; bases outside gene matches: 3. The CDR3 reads CASSGTGRYGYTF. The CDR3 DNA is TGTGCCAGCAGCGGGACAGGGAGGTATGGCTACACCTTC.

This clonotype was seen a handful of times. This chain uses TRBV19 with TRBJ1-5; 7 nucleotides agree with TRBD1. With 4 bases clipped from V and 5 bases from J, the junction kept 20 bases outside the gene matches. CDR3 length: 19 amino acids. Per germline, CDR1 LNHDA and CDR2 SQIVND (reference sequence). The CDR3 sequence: CASSTFDREVGKADQPQHF. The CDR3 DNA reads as TGTGCCAGTAGTACCTTTGACAGGGAGGTAGGAAAGGCAGATCAGCCCCAGCATTTT.

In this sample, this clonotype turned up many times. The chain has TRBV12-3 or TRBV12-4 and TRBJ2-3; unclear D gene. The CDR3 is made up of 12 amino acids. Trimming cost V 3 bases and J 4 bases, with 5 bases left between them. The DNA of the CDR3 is TGTGCCAGCAGTTTTCGTGCAGATACGCAGTATTTT. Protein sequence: CASSFRADTQYF.

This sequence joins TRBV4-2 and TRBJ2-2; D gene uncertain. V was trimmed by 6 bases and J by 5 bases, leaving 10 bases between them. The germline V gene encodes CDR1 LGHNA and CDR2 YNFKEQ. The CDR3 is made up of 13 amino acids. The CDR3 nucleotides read TGTGCCAGCAGGGATCAGCAAACCGGGGAGCTGTTTTTT. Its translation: CASRDQQTGELFF.